This T cell receptor beta chain was profiled in a study of blood T cell repertoires in COVID-19. For the study at large: The samples span acute and convalescent COVID-19 from the United States, Italy and Spain. The analysed material was cDNA or gDNA that came from T cells, B-cell-depleted T cells, or PBMCs.

The sample holds a few counts of this clone. Deletions cut 6 bases from V and 4 bases from J, with 18 bases between. The CDR3 has 15 amino acids. The germline gives CDR1 MDHEN, CDR2 SYDVKM. Original processing methods: Amplified reference gene primers provided the basis for estimating nucleated cell counts. Method: immunoSEQ multiplex PCR; TCRdb's copy keeps in-frame clones and lacks some. That table is the source of V, J and clone size, and D and trimming were worked out from the DNA. The profile shows 120,000 or so clones, 75% to 90% of them singletons. The receptor was isolated from an older man with active or convalescent COVID-19. The J gene is TRBJ1-2, the V gene TRBV28; possible D gene TRBD1, 5 bases. Material for sequencing was peripheral blood. In DNA form, the CDR3 reads TGTGCCAGCAGATCCGGGGGTGGGAAAGGCTATGGCTACACCTTC. Translating gives CASRSGGGKGYGYTF.